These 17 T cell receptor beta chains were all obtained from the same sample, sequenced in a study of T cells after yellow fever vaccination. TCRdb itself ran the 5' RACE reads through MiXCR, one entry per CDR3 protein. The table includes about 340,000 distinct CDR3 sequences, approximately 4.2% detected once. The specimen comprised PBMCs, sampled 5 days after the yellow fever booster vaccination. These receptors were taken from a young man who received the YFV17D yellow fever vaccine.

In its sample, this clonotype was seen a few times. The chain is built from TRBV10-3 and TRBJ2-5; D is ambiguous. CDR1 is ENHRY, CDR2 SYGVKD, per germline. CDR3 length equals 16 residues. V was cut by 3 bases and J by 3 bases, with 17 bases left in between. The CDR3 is CAISDLRPGREETQYF. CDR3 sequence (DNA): TGTGCCATCAGTGATTTGCGGCCCGGAAGGGAAGAGACCCAGTACTTC.

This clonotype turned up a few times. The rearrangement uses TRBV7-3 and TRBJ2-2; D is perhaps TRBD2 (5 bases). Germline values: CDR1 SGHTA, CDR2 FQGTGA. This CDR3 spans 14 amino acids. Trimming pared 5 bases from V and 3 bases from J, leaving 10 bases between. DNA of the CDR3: TGTGCCAGCAGCCCCCCGGGATACACCGGGGAGCTGTTTTTT. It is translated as CASSPPGYTGELFF.

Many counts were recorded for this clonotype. CDR3 sequence (DNA): TGTGCCGCCGTTCCGGGCACAGATACGCAGTATTTT. This translates into CAAVPGTDTQYF. This sequence joins TRBV7-2 and TRBJ2-3; D not resolved. The germline V and J ends were trimmed by 11 bases and 1 base, with 10 bases remaining between them. From germline, CDR1 is SGHTA and CDR2 FQGNSA. There are 12 residues in the CDR3.

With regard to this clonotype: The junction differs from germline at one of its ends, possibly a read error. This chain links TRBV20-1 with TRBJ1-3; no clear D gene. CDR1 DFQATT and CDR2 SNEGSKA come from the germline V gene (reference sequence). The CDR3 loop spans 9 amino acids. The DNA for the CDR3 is TGCAGTGCCACCAACACCATGTATTTT. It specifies CSATNTMYF.

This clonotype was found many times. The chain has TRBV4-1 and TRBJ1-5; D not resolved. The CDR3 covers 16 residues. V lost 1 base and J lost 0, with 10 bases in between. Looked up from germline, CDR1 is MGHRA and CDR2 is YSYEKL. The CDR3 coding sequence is TGCGCCAGCAGCCAAGCCGGTGGCGCTAGCAATCAGCCCCAGCATTTT. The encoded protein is CASSQAGGASNQPQHF.

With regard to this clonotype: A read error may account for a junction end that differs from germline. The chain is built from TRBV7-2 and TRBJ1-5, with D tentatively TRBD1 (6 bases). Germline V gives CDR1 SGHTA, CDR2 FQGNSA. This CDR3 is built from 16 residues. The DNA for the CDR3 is TGTTCCAGCAGCTCCCAACCCCACGGGGGCGGTCAGCCCCAGCATTTT. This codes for CSSSSQPHGGGQPQHF.

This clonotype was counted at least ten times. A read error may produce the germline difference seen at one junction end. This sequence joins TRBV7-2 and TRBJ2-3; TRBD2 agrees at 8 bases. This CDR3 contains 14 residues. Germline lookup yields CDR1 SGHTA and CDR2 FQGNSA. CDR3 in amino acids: CASSLGLVTDTQYF. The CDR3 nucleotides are TGCGCCAGCAGCTTGGGACTAGTGACAGATACGCAGTATTTT.

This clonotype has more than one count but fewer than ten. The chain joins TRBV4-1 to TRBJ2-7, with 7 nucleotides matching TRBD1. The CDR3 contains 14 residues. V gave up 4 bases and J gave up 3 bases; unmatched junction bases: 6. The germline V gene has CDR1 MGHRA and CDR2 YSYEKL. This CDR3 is CASSPGTVLYEQYF. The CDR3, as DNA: TGCGCCAGCAGCCCCGGGACAGTCCTCTACGAGCAGTACTTC.

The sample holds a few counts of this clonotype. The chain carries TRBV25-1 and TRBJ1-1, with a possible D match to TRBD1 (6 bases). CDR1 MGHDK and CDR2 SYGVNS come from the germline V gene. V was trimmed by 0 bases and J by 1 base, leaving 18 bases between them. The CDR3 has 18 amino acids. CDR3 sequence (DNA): TGTGCCAGCAGTGAATATCCTTTTCGGGGGGCTACGAACACTGAAGCTTTCTTT. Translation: CASSEYPFRGATNTEAFF.

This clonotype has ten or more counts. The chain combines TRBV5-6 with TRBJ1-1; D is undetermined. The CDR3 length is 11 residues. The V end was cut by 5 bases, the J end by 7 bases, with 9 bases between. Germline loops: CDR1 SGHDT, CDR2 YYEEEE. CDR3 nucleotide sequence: TGTGCCAGCAGTAGGGTGGATGAAGCTTTCTTT. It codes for CASSRVDEAFF. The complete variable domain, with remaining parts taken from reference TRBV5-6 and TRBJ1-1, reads DAGVTQSPTHLIKTRGQQVTLRCSPKSGHDTVSWYQQALGQGPQFIFQYYEEEERQRGNFPDRFSGHQFPNYSSELNVNALLLGDSALYLCASSRVDEAFFGQGTRLTVV.

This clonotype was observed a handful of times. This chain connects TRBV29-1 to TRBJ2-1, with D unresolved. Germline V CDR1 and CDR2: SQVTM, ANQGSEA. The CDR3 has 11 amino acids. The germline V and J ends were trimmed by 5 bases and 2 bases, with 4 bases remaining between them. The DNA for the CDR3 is TGCAGCGTTCGAACCTACAATGAGCAGTTCTTC. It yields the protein CSVRTYNEQFF.

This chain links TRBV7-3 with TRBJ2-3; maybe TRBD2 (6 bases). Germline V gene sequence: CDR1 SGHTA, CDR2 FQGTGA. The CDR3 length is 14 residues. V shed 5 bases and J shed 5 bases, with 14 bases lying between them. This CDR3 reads CASSLQREEDTQYF. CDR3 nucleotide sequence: TGTGCCAGCAGCCTCCAAAGGGAGGAAGATACGCAGTATTTT.

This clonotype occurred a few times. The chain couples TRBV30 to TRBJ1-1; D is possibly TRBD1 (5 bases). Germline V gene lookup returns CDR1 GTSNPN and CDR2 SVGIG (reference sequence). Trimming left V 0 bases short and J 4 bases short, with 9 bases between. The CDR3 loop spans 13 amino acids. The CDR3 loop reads CAWSVQRGTEAFF. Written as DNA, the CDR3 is TGTGCCTGGAGTGTACAGAGGGGCACTGAAGCTTTCTTT.

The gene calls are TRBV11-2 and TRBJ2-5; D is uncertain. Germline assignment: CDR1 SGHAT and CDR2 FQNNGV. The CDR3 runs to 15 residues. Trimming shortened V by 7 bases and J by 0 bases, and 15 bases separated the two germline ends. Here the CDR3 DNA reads TGTGCCAGCACCCGGTTAACTGGTTACCAAGAGACCCAGTACTTC. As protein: CASTRLTGYQETQYF.

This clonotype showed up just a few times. CDR3 region: CASSAGVADRTDTQYF. The CDR3 DNA sequence: TGTGCCAGCAGCGCCGGGGTCGCAGACCGAACAGATACGCAGTATTTT. This chain uses TRBV9 with TRBJ2-3; maybe TRBD2 (5 bases). Germline loops: CDR1 SGDLS, CDR2 YYNGEE. The CDR3 extends over 16 amino acids. V gave up 3 bases and J gave up 3 bases, with 17 bases separating them. Full variable domain (remainder filled in from reference TRBV9 and TRBJ2-3): DSGVTQTPKHLITATGQRVTLRCSPRSGDLSVYWYQQSLDQGLQFLIQYYNGEERAKGNILERFSAQQFPDLHSELNLSSLELGDSALYFCASSAGVADRTDTQYFGPGTRLTVL.

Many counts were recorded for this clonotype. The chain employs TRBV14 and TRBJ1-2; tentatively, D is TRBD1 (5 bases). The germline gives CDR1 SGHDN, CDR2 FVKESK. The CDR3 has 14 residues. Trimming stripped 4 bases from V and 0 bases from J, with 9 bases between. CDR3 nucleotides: TGTGCCAGCAGCCGAGGGACGGCTAACTATGGCTACACCTTC. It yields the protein CASSRGTANYGYTF.

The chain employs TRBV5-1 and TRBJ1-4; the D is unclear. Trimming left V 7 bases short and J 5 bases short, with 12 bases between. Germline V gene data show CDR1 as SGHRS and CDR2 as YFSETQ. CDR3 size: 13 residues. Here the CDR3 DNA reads TGCGCCAGCTGGCTGAGCTCGAATGAAAAACTGTTTTTT. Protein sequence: CASWLSSNEKLFF.